This paragraph covers one T cell receptor (beta chain) sequence. V was shortened by 4 bases and J by 9 bases, with 16 bases between the two germline ends. Germline V gene lookup returns CDR1 LGHNA and CDR2 YSLEER. The CDR3 extends over 13 amino acids. The sample belongs to a study of CD8 T cells in acute hepatitis C reinfection. Whole-study context: CD8+ T cells recognizing the HCV NS3-1073 epitope were profiled acutely and after viral clearance. Follow-up samples came at least 347 days after estimated infection, from resolvers. Study-wide findings and caveats: No group differed significantly in the high NS3-1073 repertoire diversity. All groups preferentially used TRBV04 and TRBV06, which was not due to overrepresentation in the naive pool.

Profiling relied on immunoSEQ multiplex PCR, and the TCRdb table lists in-frame clones only, not all of them. Here the sample spans 2,500 or so clones, roughly 67% being singletons. Time point described: at least 347 days after estimated infection, following spontaneous clearance. No in vitro expansion preceded sequencing of these hepatitis C virus-specific cells, which were studied ex vivo. Acute primary HCV meant a new positive RNA or antibody result following a negative test within 24 weeks. The specimen comprised HCV NS3-1073 tetramer-sorted CD8+ T cells from PBMCs, sampled at follow-up. This TCR was sampled from a man in his forties who spontaneously cleared hepatitis C infection. J is TRBJ2-7 and V is TRBV4-3, with D perhaps TRBD1 or TRBD2 (5 bases each). The CDR3 region has the DNA TGCGCCAGCAGCCTCCGGGGCTTAGGAGGGCAGTACTTC. It specifies CASSLRGLGGQYF.